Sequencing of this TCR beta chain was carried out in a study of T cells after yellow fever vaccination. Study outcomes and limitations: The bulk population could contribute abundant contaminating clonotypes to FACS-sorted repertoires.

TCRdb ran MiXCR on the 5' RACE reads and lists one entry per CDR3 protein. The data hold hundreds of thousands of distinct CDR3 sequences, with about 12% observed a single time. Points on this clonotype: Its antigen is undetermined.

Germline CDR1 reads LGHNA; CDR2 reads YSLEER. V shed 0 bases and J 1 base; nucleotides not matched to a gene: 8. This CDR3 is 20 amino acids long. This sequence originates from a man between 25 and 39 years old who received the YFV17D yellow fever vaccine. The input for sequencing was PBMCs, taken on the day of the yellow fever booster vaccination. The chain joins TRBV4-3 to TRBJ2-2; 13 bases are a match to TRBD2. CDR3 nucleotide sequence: TGCGCCAGCAGCCAAGATGCTCCCCGGACTAGCGGGAGGAACACCGGGGAGCTGTTTTTT. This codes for CASSQDAPRTSGRNTGELFF.